The rows below give T cell receptor beta chains drawn from one sample of a study of beta chain features in type 1 diabetes. Clones were sequenced by immunoSEQ multiplex PCR, and TCRdb holds only the in-frame ones, with some missing. The repertoire holds some 290,000 clones, about 24% seen once, with around 0.012% in the top ten. The sequenced material came from naive CD4+ T cells from blood. These receptors all stem from a woman under 40 with type 1 diabetes. Both conserved end residues are part of each CDR3. A D gene is named only where the DNA matches it firmly. The size of a clone is reported for some rows only, either as once, few or many, or as a class for expanded clones.

TRBJ1-1 TRBV28 few TRBD1 CASSSAGTGLPEAFF TGTGCCAGCAGCTCCGCCGGGACAGGGTTACCTGAAGCTTTCTTT
TRBJ1-2 TRBV29-1 few . CSVQRGTSGYTF TGCAGCGTTCAAAGGGGGACAAGTGGCTACACCTTC
TRBJ2-5 TRBV5-1 few TRBD1 CASSSGTAQETQYF TGCGCCAGCAGCTCCGGGACAGCTCAAGAGACCCAGTACTTC
TRBJ2-5 TRBV9 . . CASSVAARVETQYF TGTGCCAGCAGCGTAGCTGCGCGGGTGGAGACCCAGTACTTC
TRBJ2-7 TRBV27 . TRBD1 CASSPPTGTVIYEQYF TGTGCCAGCAGTCCACCTACCGGGACAGTTATATACGAGCAGTACTTC
TRBJ2-5 TRBV30 few . CAWSNSGTRETQYF TGTGCCTGGAGTAACTCCGGGACAAGAGAGACCCAGTACTTC
TRBJ2-1 TRBV2 . TRBD1 CASSDIVTGNEQFF TGTGCCAGCAGTGATATAGTGACAGGGAATGAGCAGTTCTTC
TRBJ2-7 TRBV28 few . CVHGSGQIPGEQYF TGTGTGCATGGGTCGGGACAAATTCCGGGCGAGCAGTACTTC
TRBJ2-1 TRBV9 few TRBD1 CASSVSGTGSYNEQFF TGTGCCAGCAGCGTCTCCGGGACAGGCTCCTACAATGAGCAGTTCTTC
TRBJ2-2 TRBV4-1 . TRBD2 CASSQTGTSKGAGELFF TGCGCCAGCAGCCAAACTGGGACTAGTAAGGGCGCCGGGGAGCTGTTTTTT
TRBJ2-3 TRBV7-8 few TRBD1 CASSLMLGQGGSDTQYF TGTGCCAGCAGCTTAATGCTTGGACAGGGAGGATCAGATACGCAGTATTTT
TRBJ1-1 TRBV27 . TRBD1 CASSLRGTAKTEAFF TGTGCCAGCAGCCTCCGAGGGACAGCGAAGACTGAAGCTTTCTTT
TRBJ2-7 TRBV18 few . CASSPRQALGSSYEQYF TGTGCCAGCTCACCACGCCAGGCCTTAGGGAGCTCCTACGAGCAGTACTTC
TRBJ1-2 TRBV6-6 few . CASSSRDRRYGYTF TGTGCCAGCAGCTCTAGAGACAGGCGCTATGGCTACACCTTC
TRBJ2-6 TRBV7-2 . . CASTQVVSGANVLTF TGTGCCAGCACACAGGTGGTCTCTGGGGCCAACGTCCTGACTTTC
TRBJ2-5 TRBV5-1 . TRBD1 CASSLVDRAGGETQYF TGCGCCAGCAGCTTGGTAGATCGCGCAGGGGGAGAGACCCAGTACTTC
TRBJ2-7 TRBV10-3 few TRBD2 CAISEGLASDYEQYF TGTGCCATCAGTGAGGGACTAGCGTCCGACTACGAGCAGTACTTC
TRBJ1-1 TRBV30 few TRBD1 CAWSAITGTGKPEAFF TGTGCCTGGAGTGCGATCACCGGGACAGGGAAGCCTGAAGCTTTCTTT
TRBJ2-1 TRBV7-9 few TRBD2 CASAGTINEQFF TGTGCCAGCGCCGGGACTATCAATGAGCAGTTCTTC
TRBJ2-5 TRBV5-1 once . CASSLIQREETQYF TGCGCCAGCAGCTTGATCCAGCGGGAAGAGACCCAGTACTTC
TRBJ1-2 TRBV29-1 . . CSVENRINYGYTF TGCAGCGTTGAAAACAGAATTAACTATGGCTACACCTTC
TRBJ1-5 TRBV5-1 . . CASSFSSDQPQHF TGCGCCAGCAGCTTTTCGTCGGATCAGCCCCAGCATTTT
TRBJ2-5 TRBV29-1 . . CSASGTAGETQYF TGCAGCGCCTCCGGGACAGCGGGAGAGACCCAGTACTTC
TRBJ2-4 TRBV27 . TRBD1 CASRQTGVGIQYF TGTGCCAGCAGACAGACAGGGGTCGGCATTCAGTACTTC
TRBJ2-3 TRBV30 few . CAWTAGTLGSTDTQYF TGTGCCTGGACGGCCGGGACACTTGGAAGCACAGATACGCAGTATTTT
TRBJ1-1 TRBV30 . . CAWTDIRGGQGTEAFF TGTGCCTGGACTGACATCAGGGGTGGGCAGGGCACTGAAGCTTTCTTT
TRBJ2-2 TRBV13 . . CASSLLWAEANTGELFF TGTGCCAGCAGCCTGCTATGGGCGGAGGCGAACACCGGGGAGCTGTTTTTT
TRBJ2-1 TRBV2 few . CASSVQGSYNEQFF TGTGCCAGCAGTGTACAGGGATCCTACAATGAGCAGTTCTTC
TRBJ1-1 TRBV5-1 . TRBD1 CASSLGPGGNTEAFF TGCGCCAGCAGCTTGGGCCCAGGGGGGAACACTGAAGCTTTCTTT
TRBJ1-2 TRBV7-9 . . CASSLVTVISYGYTF TGTGCCAGCAGCTTAGTAACAGTAATTTCCTATGGCTACACCTTC
TRBJ2-3 TRBV19 few . CATRLSTTDTQYF TGTGCCACACGCCTCTCTACCACAGATACGCAGTATTTT
TRBJ2-2 TRBV9 few TRBD2 CASSLAGGNTGELFF TGTGCCAGCAGTTTAGCGGGAGGGAACACCGGGGAGCTGTTTTTT
TRBJ2-1 TRBV7-3 few TRBD2 CASSLRLAPNEQFF TGTGCCAGCAGCCTTCGACTAGCCCCCAATGAGCAGTTCTTC
TRBJ2-3 TRBV5-1 few . CASSLNGQNLDTQYF TGCGCCAGCAGCTTGAATGGACAGAATTTAGATACGCAGTATTTT
TRBJ2-7 TRBV5-4 . TRBD1 CASSQDRREQYF TGTGCCAGCAGCCAGGACAGGCGCGAGCAGTACTTC
TRBJ1-5 TRBV29-1 . TRBD1 CSVATGVDQPQHF TGCAGCGTTGCGACAGGGGTGGATCAGCCCCAGCATTTT
TRBJ2-3 TRBV29-1 few TRBD1 CSVEAGQGTDTQYF TGCAGCGTTGAGGCGGGACAGGGAACAGATACGCAGTATTTT
TRBJ1-2 TRBV28 . . CASSSPDRYYGYTF TGTGCCAGCAGTTCCCCTGACAGATACTATGGCTACACCTTC
TRBJ2-3 TRBV18 once . CASSPPTVNTQYF TGTGCCAGCTCACCACCAACGGTGAATACGCAGTATTTT
TRBJ2-7 TRBV20-1 . . CSARVGDEQYF TGCAGTGCTAGGGTAGGGGACGAGCAGTACTTC
TRBJ2-1 TRBV5-1 few TRBD2 CASSLGGRASSYNEQFF TGCGCCAGCAGCTTGGGCGGGAGGGCTAGCTCCTACAATGAGCAGTTCTTC
TRBJ2-7 TRBV29-1 few TRBD2 CSVELRLAGGEQYF TGCAGCGTTGAATTACGTCTAGCGGGAGGTGAGCAGTACTTC
TRBJ1-2 TRBV29-1 few . CSVEDNNYGYTF TGCAGCGTTGAGGACAACAACTATGGCTACACCTTC
TRBJ2-6 TRBV15 . . CATSSGRVLSGANVLTF TGTGCCACCAGCAGCGGCAGGGTCCTCTCTGGGGCCAACGTCCTGACTTTC
TRBJ2-1 TRBV7-3 few . CASSVDLNDDEQFF TGTGCCAGCAGCGTCGACTTGAATGATGATGAGCAGTTCTTC
TRBJ2-1 TRBV21-1 . . CASSKAGRDVNEQFF TGTGCCAGCAGCAAAGCGGGGCGGGATGTCAATGAGCAGTTCTTC
TRBJ1-2 TRBV30 . . CATTGGNTPYGYTF TGTGCCACAACTGGGGGCAATACCCCCTATGGCTACACCTTC
TRBJ2-2 TRBV6-5 . . CASSRLNRISGELFF TGTGCCAGCAGTCGATTAAACAGGATCTCCGGGGAGCTGTTTTTT
TRBJ2-6 TRBV25-1 few TRBD1 CASSGTGDPGANVLTF TGTGCCAGCAGCGGGACAGGTGACCCTGGGGCCAACGTCCTGACTTTC